This T cell receptor beta chain stems from a study of T cell responses to AZD1222 COVID-19 vaccine. Notes on the study in general: Elevations in Spike-specific TCR breadth and depth followed administration of two AZD1222 doses.

Trimming took off 1 base at V and 0 bases at J, with 11 bases between the two ends. The germline CDR1 and CDR2 sequences are SGHRS and YFSETQ. The CDR3 has 16 amino acids. Worth noting for this clone: Its antigen is undetermined.

Sequencing used immunoSEQ multiplex PCR; TCRdb keeps in-frame clones, though not all of them. This sample has around 120,000 clones, with about 85% found just once. The clonotype originates from an adult who received the AZD1222 COVID-19 vaccine. Sequencing used peripheral blood, obtained 28 days after the second AZD1222 dose. V usage is TRBV5-1 and J usage is TRBJ1-3; TRBD1 is a possible D gene (5 bases). Here the CDR3 reads CASSLMTADSGNTIYF. The CDR3 nucleotides are TGCGCCAGCAGCTTGATGACAGCCGACTCTGGAAACACCATATATTTT.